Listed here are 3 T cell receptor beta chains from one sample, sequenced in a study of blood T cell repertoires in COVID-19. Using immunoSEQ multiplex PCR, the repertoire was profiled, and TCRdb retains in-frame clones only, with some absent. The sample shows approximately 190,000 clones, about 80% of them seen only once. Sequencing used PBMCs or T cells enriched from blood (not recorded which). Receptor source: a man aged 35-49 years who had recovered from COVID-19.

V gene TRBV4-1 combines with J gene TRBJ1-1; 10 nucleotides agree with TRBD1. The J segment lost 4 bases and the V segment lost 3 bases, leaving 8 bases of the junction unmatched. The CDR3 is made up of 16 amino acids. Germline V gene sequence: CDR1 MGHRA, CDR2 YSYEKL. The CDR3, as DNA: TGCGCCAGCAGCCAGGAGGGACAGGGGCGGGGCACTGAAGCTTTCTTT. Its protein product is CASSQEGQGRGTEAFF.

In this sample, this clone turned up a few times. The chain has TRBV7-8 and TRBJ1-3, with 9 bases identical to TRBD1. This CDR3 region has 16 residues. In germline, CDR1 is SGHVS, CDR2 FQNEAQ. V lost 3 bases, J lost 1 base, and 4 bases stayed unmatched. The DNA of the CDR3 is TGTGCCAGCAGCTTGATAGGGACAGGGTCTGGAAACACCATATATTTT. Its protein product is CASSLIGTGSGNTIYF.

CDR3 sequence reads: CASSFRGANYGYTF. For the CDR3, the DNA is TGTGCCAGCAGCTTTCGGGGAGCCAACTATGGCTACACCTTC. The chain links TRBV5-6 to TRBJ1-2, with D hard to call. V was clipped by 2 bases and J by 2 bases, with 10 bases between them. This CDR3 is 14 amino acids long. CDR1 is SGHDT, CDR2 YYEEEE, per germline.